This T cell receptor beta chain was sequenced in a study of blood T cell repertoires in COVID-19. About the study: The study drew acute and convalescent COVID-19 samples from the United States, Italy and Spain.

This clone was seen a handful of times. Sequencing used immunoSEQ multiplex PCR; TCRdb keeps in-frame clones, though not all of them. The table records approximately 300,000 clones, around nine tenths of them present only once. The sequenced material came from peripheral blood. This clonotype was obtained from a man aged 45-65 years with active or convalescent COVID-19.

This chain's CDR3 is CASSSPRSPQQYF. In DNA, the CDR3 is TGTGCCAGCAGCTCCCCGCGAAGCCCCCAGCAGTACTTC. V is TRBV11-1 and J is TRBJ2-7; D is unclear. Germline CDR1 and CDR2: SGHAT and FQDESV (reference sequence). This CDR3 has 13 amino acids. The V end was cut by 4 bases, the J end by 8 bases, with 15 bases between.